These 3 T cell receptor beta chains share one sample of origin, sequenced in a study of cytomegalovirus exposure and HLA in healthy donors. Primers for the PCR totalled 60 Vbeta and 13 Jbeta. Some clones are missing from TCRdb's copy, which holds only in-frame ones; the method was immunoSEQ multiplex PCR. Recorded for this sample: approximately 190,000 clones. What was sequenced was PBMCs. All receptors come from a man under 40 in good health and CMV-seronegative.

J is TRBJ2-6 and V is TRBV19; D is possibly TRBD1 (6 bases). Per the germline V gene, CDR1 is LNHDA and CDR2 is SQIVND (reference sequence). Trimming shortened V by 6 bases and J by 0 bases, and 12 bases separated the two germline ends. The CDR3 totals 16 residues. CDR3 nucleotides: TGTGCCAGTAGGACCGAGGGGGTCTCTGGGGCCAACGTCCTGACTTTC. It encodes CASRTEGVSGANVLTF.

CDR3 protein: CASSQTGGQPQHF. Written as DNA, the CDR3 is TGTGCCAGCAGCCAAACGGGGGGTCAGCCCCAGCATTTT. The V and J genes are TRBV7-9 and TRBJ1-5, with a possible D match to TRBD1 (5 bases). Trimming removed 5 bases from V and 6 bases from J, with 11 bases in between. This CDR3 is 13 amino acids long. Germline V CDR1 and CDR2: SEHNR, FQNEAQ (reference sequence). Full variable domain (rest looked up from reference TRBV7-9 and TRBJ1-5): DTGVSQNPRHKITKRGQNVTFRCDPISEHNRLYWYRQTLGQGPEFLTYFQNEAQLEKSRLLSDRFSAERPKGSFSTLEIQRTEQGDSAMYLCASSQTGGQPQHFGDGTRLSIL.

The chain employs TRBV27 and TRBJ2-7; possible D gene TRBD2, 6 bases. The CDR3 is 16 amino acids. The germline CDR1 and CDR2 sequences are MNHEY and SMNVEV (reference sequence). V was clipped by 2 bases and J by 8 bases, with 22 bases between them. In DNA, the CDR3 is TGTGCCAGCAGTTTAAGGCTTCCTGGGTCTAGCGCCCAGCAGTACTTC. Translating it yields CASSLRLPGSSAQQYF.